The TCR beta chain under discussion was sequenced for a study of OX40 agonist ivuxolimab in advanced cancers. Using immunoSEQ multiplex PCR, the repertoire was profiled, and TCRdb retains in-frame clones only, with some absent. The data show around 59,000 clones, roughly 86% seen once. This clone was seen more than once but under ten times. The germline V and J ends were trimmed by 4 bases and 0 bases, with 9 bases remaining between them. The germline gives CDR1 SGHNT, CDR2 YYREEE (reference sequence). This CDR3 contains 14 residues. This TCR was sampled from an adult with an advanced solid tumor such as melanoma, head and neck, liver or kidney cancer. The chain carries TRBV5-4 and TRBJ2-3; perhaps TRBD2 as D (5 bases). The input for sequencing was CD4+ or CD8+ T cells sorted from blood, taken in a trial of the OX40 agonist ivuxolimab. CDR3 sequence: CASSPRTSTDTQYF. The CDR3 bases are TGTGCCAGCAGCCCCCGGACTAGCACAGATACGCAGTATTTT.